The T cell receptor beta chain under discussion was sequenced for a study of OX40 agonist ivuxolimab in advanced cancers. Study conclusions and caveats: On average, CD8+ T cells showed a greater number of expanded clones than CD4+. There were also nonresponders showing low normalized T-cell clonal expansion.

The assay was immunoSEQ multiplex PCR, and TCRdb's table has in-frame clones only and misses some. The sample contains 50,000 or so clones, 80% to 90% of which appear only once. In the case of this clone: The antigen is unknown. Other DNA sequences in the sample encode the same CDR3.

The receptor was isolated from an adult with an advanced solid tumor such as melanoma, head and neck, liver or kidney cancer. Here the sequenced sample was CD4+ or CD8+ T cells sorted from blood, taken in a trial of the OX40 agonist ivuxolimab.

The CDR3 DNA reads TGTGCCAGCAGCTTATCGGGAAATGAGCAGTTCTTC. Translating gives CASSLSGNEQFF. The V and J genes are TRBV7-9 and TRBJ2-1; possibly TRBD2 for D (5 bases). With 2 bases removed from V and 7 bases from J, the gap between germline ends came to 6 bases. This CDR3 is built from 12 residues. Looked up from germline, CDR1 is SEHNR and CDR2 is FQNEAQ (reference sequence). The full variable domain, its missing parts supplied by reference TRBV7-9 and TRBJ2-1, is DTGVSQNPRHKITKRGQNVTFRCDPISEHNRLYWYRQTLGQGPEFLTYFQNEAQLEKSRLLSDRFSAERPKGSFSTLEIQRTEQGDSAMYLCASSLSGNEQFFGPGTRLTVL.